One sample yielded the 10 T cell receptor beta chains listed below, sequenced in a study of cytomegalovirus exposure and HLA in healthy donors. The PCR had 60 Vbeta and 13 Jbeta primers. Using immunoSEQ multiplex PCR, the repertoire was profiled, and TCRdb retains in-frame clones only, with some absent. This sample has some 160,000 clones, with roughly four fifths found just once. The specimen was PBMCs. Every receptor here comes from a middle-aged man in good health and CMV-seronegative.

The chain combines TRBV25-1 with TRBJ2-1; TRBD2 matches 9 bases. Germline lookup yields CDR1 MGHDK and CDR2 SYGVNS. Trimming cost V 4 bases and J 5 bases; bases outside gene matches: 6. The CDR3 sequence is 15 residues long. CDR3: CASSAGTSRHNEQFF. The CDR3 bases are TGTGCCAGCAGTGCCGGGACTAGCCGCCACAATGAGCAGTTCTTC.

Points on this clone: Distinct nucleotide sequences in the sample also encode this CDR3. CDR3: CASSLRGGNEQFF. The DNA of the CDR3 is TGTGCCAGCAGCTTGCGGGGGGGTAATGAGCAGTTCTTC. The chain combines TRBV5-4 with TRBJ2-1; TRBD2 aligns across 8 bases. The CDR3 loop spans 13 amino acids. Germline V gives CDR1 SGHNT, CDR2 YYREEE (reference sequence). The junction had 1 base not matched to a gene; V was cut back by 1 base and J by 7 bases.

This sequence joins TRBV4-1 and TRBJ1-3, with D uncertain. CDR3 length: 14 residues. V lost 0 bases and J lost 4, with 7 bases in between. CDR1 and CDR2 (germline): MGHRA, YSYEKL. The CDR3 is CASSQEPKGNTIYF. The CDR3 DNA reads TGCGCCAGCAGCCAAGAGCCTAAGGGAAACACCATATATTTT.

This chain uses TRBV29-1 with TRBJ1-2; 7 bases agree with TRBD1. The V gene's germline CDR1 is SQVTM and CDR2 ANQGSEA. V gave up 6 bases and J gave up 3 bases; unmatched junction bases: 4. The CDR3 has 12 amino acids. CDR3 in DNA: TGCAGCGTAACAGGGGAGTACTATGGCTACACCTTC. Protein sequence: CSVTGEYYGYTF.

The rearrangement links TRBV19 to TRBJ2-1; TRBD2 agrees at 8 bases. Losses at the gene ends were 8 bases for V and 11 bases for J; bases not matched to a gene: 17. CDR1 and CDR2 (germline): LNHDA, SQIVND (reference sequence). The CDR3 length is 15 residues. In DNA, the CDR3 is TGTGCCAGTGGGGGAGTAAGCGGGGGTGGCCAAAAGCAGTTCTTC. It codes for CASGGVSGGGQKQFF.

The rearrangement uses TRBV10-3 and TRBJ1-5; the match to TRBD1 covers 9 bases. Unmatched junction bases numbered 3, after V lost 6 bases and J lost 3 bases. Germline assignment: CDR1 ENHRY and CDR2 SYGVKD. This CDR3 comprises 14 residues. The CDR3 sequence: CAIRGTGNNQPQHF. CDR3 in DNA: TGTGCCATCAGGGGGACAGGGAACAATCAGCCCCAGCATTTT.

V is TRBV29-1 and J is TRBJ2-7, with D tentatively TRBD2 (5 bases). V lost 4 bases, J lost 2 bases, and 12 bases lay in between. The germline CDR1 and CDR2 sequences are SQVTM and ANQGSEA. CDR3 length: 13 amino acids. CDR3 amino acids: CSVAVPGTYEQYV. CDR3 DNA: TGCAGCGTTGCTGTTCCGGGAACCTACGAGCAGTACGTC.

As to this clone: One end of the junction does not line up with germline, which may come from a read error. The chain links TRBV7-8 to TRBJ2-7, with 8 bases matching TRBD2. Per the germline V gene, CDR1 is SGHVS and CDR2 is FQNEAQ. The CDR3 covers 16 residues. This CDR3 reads CASSPRGGTNSCEQYF. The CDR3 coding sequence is TGTGCCAGCAGCCCACGGGGGGGGACAAATTCCTGCGAGCAGTACTTC.

The CDR3 DNA sequence: TGTGCCAGCAGCCCTCGGTTTGAGCAGTTCTTC. It codes for CASSPRFEQFF. The gene calls are TRBV7-2 and TRBJ2-1; D uncertain. Trimming took 5 bases from V and 9 from J, leaving 8 bases between them. Germline values: CDR1 SGHTA, CDR2 FQGNSA. This CDR3 is 11 amino acids long.

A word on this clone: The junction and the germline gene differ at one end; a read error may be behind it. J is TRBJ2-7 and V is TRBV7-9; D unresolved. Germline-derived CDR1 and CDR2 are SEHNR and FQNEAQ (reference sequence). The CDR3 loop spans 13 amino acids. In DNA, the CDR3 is TGTTCCAGCAGCTTAACCGCGTCCTACGAGCAGTACTTC. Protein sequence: CSSSLTASYEQYF.